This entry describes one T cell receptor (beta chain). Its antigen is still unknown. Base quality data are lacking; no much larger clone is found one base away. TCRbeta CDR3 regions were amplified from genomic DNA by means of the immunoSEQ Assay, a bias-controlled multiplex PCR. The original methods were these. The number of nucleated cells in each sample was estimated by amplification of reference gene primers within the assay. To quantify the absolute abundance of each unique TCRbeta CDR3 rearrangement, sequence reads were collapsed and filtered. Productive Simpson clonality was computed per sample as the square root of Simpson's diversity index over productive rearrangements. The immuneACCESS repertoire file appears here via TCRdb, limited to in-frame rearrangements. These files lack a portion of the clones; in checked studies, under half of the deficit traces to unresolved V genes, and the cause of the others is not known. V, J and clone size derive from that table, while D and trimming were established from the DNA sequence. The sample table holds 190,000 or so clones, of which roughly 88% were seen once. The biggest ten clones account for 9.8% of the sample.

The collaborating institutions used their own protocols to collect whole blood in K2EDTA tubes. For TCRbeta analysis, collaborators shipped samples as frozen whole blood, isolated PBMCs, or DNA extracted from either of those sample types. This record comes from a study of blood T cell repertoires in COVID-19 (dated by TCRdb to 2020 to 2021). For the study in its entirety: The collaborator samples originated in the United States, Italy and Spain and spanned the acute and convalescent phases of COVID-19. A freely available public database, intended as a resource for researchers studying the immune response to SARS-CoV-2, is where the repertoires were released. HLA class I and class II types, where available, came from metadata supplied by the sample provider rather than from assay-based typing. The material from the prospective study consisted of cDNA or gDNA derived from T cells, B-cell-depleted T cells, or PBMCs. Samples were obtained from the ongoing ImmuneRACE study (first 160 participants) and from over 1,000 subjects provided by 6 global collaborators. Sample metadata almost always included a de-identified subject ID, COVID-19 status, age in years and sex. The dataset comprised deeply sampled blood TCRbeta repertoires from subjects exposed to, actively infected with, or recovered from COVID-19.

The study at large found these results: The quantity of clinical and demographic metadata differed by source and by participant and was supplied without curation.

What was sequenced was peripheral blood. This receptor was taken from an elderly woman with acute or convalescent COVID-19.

The DNA is as follows: TGTGCCATCAGTGAACAGTATGGTGAAAAACTGTTTTTT. It translates as CAISEQYGEKLFF. This receptor chain uses TRBV10-3 and TRBJ1-4, with the identity of the D gene unclear. Taken from cysteine to phenylalanine, the CDR3 has 13 residues. Only CDR3 DNA remains: 39 bases, in frame from the first base. According to the germline V gene, CDR1 reads ENHRY and CDR2 reads SYGVKD. V is shortened by 3 bases, J by 7 bases, and the region joining them spans 9 bases.